Here is one TCR beta chain with its context. Its antigen is not yet known. Base quality data are lacking; no much larger clone is found one base away. Inclusive of the bounding cysteine and phenylalanine, the CDR3 is 16 residues long. The DNA shown is the 48-base CDR3, in frame from base 1. Between the V and J ends, shortened by 4 bases and 0 bases respectively, the junction contains 13 bases. The germline V gene (reference sequence) supplies CDR1 MNHEY and CDR2 SMNVEV. This sample is drawn from a study of blood T cell repertoires in COVID-19 (dated by TCRdb to about 2020). About the investigation overall: Samples covering the acute and convalescent phases of COVID-19 were provided by collaborators in the United States, Italy and Spain. The material from the prospective study consisted of cDNA or gDNA derived from T cells, B-cell-depleted T cells, or PBMCs. Deeply sampled blood TCRbeta repertoires from subjects exposed to, actively infected with, or recovered from COVID-19 were included in the dataset. The repertoires were released in a freely available public database intended as a resource for research on the immune response to SARS-CoV-2. Samples came from the ongoing ImmuneRACE study (first 160 participants) plus 1,254 subjects from 6 global collaborators. The sample metadata nearly always contained a de-identified subject ID, COVID-19 status, age in years and sex. Where available, HLA class I and class II types were obtained from metadata supplied by the sample provider rather than from assay-based typing. Results and caveats for the whole study, not just this receptor: How much clinical and demographic metadata was included differed by source and by participant, and the metadata was provided uncurated.

Participants in the prospective study were enrolled through a virtual design, were aged roughly 18 to 100 years, and lived in under 25 United States geographic areas. In the prospective study, cohorts were assigned on the basis of participant-reported clinical history obtained from a screening survey and a study questionnaire. Each participant in the prospective study had whole blood, serum and a nasopharyngeal or oropharyngeal swab collected by mobile phlebotomists. Prospective study participants could optionally give additional blood draws and questionnaires over an approximately 2-month period. Before DNA extraction, blood samples from the prospective study were shipped at room temperature or frozen. TCRbeta CDR3 regions were amplified from genomic DNA using the immunoSEQ Assay, a bias-controlled multiplex PCR. The source study handled its data this way. The number of nucleated cells in each sample was estimated by amplification of reference gene primers within the assay. Sequence reads were collapsed and filtered to measure the absolute abundance of every unique TCRbeta CDR3 rearrangement. For each sample, productive Simpson clonality was calculated as the square root of Simpson's diversity index over productive rearrangements. In TCRdb, the immuneACCESS table is reduced to in-frame sequences with V and J assigned. These tables do not hold every clone; where another copy was compared, an unresolved V gene accounts for under half, and the others remain unexplained. That table is the source of V, J and clone size, and D and trimming were worked out from the DNA. This sample comprises roughly 190,000 clones, 75% to 85% of them detected only once. The ten largest make up around 16% of the sample.

The rearrangement combines TRBV27 with TRBJ1-5; a tentative D call is TRBD1 (6 bases match). Specimen: PBMCs or T cells enriched from blood (not recorded which). The TCR comes from a woman aged 45-65 years with acute COVID-19. For the CDR3, the sequence is CASSWGGGDSNQPQHF. The nucleotide sequence is given as TGTGCCAGCAGTTGGGGAGGGGGGGATAGCAATCAGCCCCAGCATTTT.